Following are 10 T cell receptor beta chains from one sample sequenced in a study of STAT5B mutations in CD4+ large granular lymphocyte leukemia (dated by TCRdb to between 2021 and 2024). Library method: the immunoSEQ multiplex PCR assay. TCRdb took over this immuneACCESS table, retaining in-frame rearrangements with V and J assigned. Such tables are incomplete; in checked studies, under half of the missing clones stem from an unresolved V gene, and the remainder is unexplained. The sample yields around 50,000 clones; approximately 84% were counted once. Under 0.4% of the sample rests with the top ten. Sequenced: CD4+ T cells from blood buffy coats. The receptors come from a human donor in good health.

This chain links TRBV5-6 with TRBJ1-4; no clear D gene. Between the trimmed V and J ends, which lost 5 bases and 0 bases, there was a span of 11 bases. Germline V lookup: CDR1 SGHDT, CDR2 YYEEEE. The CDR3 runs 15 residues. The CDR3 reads CASRPFGATNEKLFF. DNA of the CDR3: TGTGCCAGCAGGCCGTTCGGGGCAACTAATGAAAAACTGTTTTTT.

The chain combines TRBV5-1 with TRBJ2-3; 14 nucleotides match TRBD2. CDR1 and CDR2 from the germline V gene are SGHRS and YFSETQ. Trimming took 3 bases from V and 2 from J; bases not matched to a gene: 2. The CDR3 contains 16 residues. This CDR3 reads CASSWGLAGDTDTQYF. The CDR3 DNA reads TGCGCCAGCAGCTGGGGACTAGCGGGGGACACAGATACGCAGTATTTT.

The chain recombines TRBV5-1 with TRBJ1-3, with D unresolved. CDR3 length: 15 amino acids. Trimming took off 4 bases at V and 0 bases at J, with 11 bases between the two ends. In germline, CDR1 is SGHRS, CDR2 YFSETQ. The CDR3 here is CASSGVGNSGNTIYF. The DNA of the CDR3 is TGCGCCAGCAGCGGGGTGGGGAACTCTGGAAACACCATATATTTT. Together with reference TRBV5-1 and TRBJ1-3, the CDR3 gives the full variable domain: KAGVTQTPRYLIKTRGQQVTLSCSPISGHRSVSWYQQTPGQGLQFLFEYFSETQRNKGNFPGRFSGRQFSNSRSEMNVSTLELGDSALYLCASSGVGNSGNTIYFGEGSWLTVV.

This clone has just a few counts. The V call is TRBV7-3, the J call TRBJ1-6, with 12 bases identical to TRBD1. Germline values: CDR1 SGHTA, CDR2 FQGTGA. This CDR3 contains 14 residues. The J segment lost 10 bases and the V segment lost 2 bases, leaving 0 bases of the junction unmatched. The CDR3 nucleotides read TGTGCCAGCAGCTTAGGGACAGGGGGCTCACCCCTCCACTTT. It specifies CASSLGTGGSPLHF.

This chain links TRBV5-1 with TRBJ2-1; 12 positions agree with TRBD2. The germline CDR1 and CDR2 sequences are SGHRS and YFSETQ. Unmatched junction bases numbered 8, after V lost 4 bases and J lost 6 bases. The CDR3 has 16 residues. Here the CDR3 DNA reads TGCGCCAGCAGCCCTCAACTAGCGGGGGGCACCAATGAGCAGTTCTTC. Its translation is CASSPQLAGGTNEQFF.

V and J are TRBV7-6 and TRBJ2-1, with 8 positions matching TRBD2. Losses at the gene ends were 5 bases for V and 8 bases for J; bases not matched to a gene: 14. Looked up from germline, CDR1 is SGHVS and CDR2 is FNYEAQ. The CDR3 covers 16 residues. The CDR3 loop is CASSPTGGETYYEQFF. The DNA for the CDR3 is TGTGCCAGCAGCCCGACGGGGGGGGAGACGTATTATGAGCAGTTCTTC.

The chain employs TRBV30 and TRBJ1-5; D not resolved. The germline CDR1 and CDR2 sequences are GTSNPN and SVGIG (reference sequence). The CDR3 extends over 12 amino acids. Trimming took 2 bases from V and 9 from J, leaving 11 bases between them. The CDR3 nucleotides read TGTGCCTGGAGTCCCCGACCTGGGCCCCAGCATTTT. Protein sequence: CAWSPRPGPQHF.

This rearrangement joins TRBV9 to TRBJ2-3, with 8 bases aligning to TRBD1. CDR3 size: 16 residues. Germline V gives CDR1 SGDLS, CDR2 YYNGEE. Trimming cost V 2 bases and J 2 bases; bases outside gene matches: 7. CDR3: CASSVGTGVYTDTQYF. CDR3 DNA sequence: TGTGCCAGCAGCGTTGGGACAGGCGTTTACACAGATACGCAGTATTTT.

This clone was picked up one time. The CDR3 spells CASNLSGGKNIQYF. CDR3 nucleotides: TGTGCCAGCAACCTTAGCGGGGGCAAAAACATTCAGTACTTC. The rearrangement uses TRBV6-1 and TRBJ2-4, with 9 bases matching TRBD2. The V gene end was trimmed by 7 bases and the J gene end by 3 bases; junction bases not matched to a gene: 4. Germline CDR1 MNHNS, CDR2 SASEGT. This CDR3 contains 14 residues.

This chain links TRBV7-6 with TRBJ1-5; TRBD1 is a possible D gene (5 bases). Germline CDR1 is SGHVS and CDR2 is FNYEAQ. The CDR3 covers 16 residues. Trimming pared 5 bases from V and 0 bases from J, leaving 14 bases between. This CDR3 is CASSPGGTYSNQPQHF. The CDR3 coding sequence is TGTGCCAGCAGCCCCGGGGGAACTTATAGCAATCAGCCCCAGCATTTT.